A selection of T cell receptor beta chains follows, all from one sample in a study of blood T cell repertoires in COVID-19. Some clones are missing from TCRdb's copy, which holds only in-frame ones; the method was immunoSEQ multiplex PCR. This sample yields almost 200,000 clones, of which roughly nine tenths are seen a single time; 0.78% belongs to the top ten. Sequences were obtained from peripheral blood. Every receptor here comes from an older woman with acute or convalescent COVID-19. Both conserved end residues are part of each CDR3. A D gene is named only where the DNA matches it firmly. Part of the rows lack a size; the others show once, few, many or a class for expanded clones.

TRBV18	.	.	TRBJ1-1	TGTGCCAGCTCACCAAACCAGGGTAGAAACACTGAAGCTTTCTTT	CASSPNQGRNTEAFF
TRBV7-2	.	.	TRBJ1-1	TGTGCCAGCAGCTTAGTCCCCAATACTGAAGCTTTCTTT	CASSLVPNTEAFF
TRBV5-1	.	.	TRBJ2-3	TGCGCCAGCAGCTTGTCGGGCAGGGGGGCAGATACGCAGTATTTT	CASSLSGRGADTQYF
TRBV14	.	.	TRBJ1-6	TGTGCCAGCCGGAGTCTTGGTTCACCCCTCCACTTT	CASRSLGSPLHF
TRBV5-4	.	few	TRBJ2-3	TGTGCCAGCAGCTTGGCTGGGAGACGCACTAGCACAGATACGCAGTATTTT	CASSLAGRRTSTDTQYF
TRBV29-1	TRBD2	.	TRBJ2-1	TGCAGCGTTGCCCACTCACCGGGACTAGCGGTAAGAGAGCAGTTCTTC	CSVAHSPGLAVREQFF
TRBV19	TRBD1	once	TRBJ2-1	TGTGCCAGTAGTATAGGACAGGGGTATTTCAATGAGCAGTTCTTC	CASSIGQGYFNEQFF
TRBV5-1	.	.	TRBJ2-2	TGCGCCCGCAGCTTGGAGGGGGGGCCTCACACCGGGGAGCTGTTTTTT	CARSLEGGPHTGELFF
TRBV19	TRBD1	few	TRBJ1-1	TGTGCCAGTAGTCTTCCGACAGGGACGGCTGAAGCTTTCTTT	CASSLPTGTAEAFF
TRBV7-9	.	.	TRBJ2-5	TGTGCCAGCAGCCGACGGGCGGGTACCCAAGAGACCCAGTACTTC	CASSRRAGTQETQYF
TRBV5-5	TRBD1	.	TRBJ1-1	TGTGCCAGCAGCTCCTCCGAGGGGGCTAGGAACACTGAAGCTTTCTTT	CASSSSEGARNTEAFF
TRBV7-9	.	.	TRBJ1-6	TGTGCCAGCAGATTGGGGGGGGCTGATTCACCCCTCCACTTT	CASRLGGADSPLHF
TRBV10-1	.	.	TRBJ2-3	TGCGCCAGCAGTGAGGTGGGGCGAAATACGCAGTATTTT	CASSEVGRNTQYF
TRBV5-4	.	.	TRBJ2-7	TGTGCCAGCAGCTTGGGAAGGTCGACTACGGGCTCCTACGAGCAGTACTTC	CASSLGRSTTGSYEQYF
TRBV3-1/TRBV3-2	.	.	TRBJ2-5	TGTGCCAGCAGCCTTACCGGGGTGCAAGAGACCCAGTACTTC	CASSLTGVQETQYF
TRBV6-5	.	.	TRBJ1-6	TGTGCCAGCGGTTACCGGGACACAAATTCACCCCTCCACTTT	CASGYRDTNSPLHF
TRBV5-1	TRBD1	.	TRBJ2-3	TGCGCCAGCAGCTTGGATCCAGGACAGGGATGGTATTTT	CASSLDPGQGWYF
TRBV7-9	.	.	TRBJ2-7	TGTGCCAGCAGCCACAGCAAAACCTACGAGCAGTACTTC	CASSHSKTYEQYF
TRBV7-3	.	.	TRBJ2-2	TGTGCCAGCAGCTTCTCCACCGGGGAGCTGTTTTTT	CASSFSTGELFF
TRBV24-1	TRBD1	.	TRBJ2-4	TGTGCCACGCTACAATATTGGAACGGGACAGGGGTACTAGCCAAAAACATTCAGTACTTC	CATLQYWNGTGVLAKNIQYF
TRBV19	.	.	TRBJ1-6	TGTGCCAGTAGGGCGGCCAATAATTCACCCCTCCACTTT	CASRAANNSPLHF
TRBV6-5	.	.	TRBJ2-5	TGTGCCAGCAAGGTGTACGGGGGCCAAGAGACCCAGTACTTC	CASKVYGGQETQYF
TRBV7-8	.	.	TRBJ2-2	TGTGCCAGCAGCGTACAGAACACCGGGGAGCTGTTTTTT	CASSVQNTGELFF